The clone carrying this T cell receptor beta chain was picked up a small number of times. Libraries were prepared by immunoSEQ multiplex PCR; TCRdb keeps only in-frame clonotypes and omits some of them. This sample yields around 250,000 clones, of which around 86% are seen a single time; 10% to 15% belongs to the top ten. This specimen comes from a study of blood T cell repertoires in COVID-19. V gave up 4 bases and J gave up 5 bases, with 19 bases separating them. The CDR3 is 15 residues long. Per the germline V gene, CDR1 is SGHNT and CDR2 is YYREEE (reference sequence). The TCR originated in a man older than 75 with acute or convalescent COVID-19. This chain uses TRBV5-4 with TRBJ2-7; no clear D. The sequenced material came from peripheral blood. CDR3 in DNA: TGTGCCAGCAGCCTTGCCGCCTCTCGGTCCCACGAGCAGTACTTC. It specifies CASSLAASRSHEQYF.